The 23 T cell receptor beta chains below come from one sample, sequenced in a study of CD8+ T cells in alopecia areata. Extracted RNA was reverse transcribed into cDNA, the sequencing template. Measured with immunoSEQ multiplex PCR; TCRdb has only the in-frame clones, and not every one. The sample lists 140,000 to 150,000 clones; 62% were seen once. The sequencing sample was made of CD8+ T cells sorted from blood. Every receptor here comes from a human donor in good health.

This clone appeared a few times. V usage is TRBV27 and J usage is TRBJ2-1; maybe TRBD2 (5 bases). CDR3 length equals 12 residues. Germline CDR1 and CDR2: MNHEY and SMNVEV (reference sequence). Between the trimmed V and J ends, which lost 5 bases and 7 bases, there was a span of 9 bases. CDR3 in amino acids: CASSPRLNEQFF. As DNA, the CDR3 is TGTGCCAGCAGTCCTCGACTAAATGAGCAGTTCTTC.

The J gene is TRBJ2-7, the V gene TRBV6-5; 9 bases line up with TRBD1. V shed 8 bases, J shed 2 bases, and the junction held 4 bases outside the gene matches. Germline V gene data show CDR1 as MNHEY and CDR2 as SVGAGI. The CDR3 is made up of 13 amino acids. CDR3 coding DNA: TGTGCCAGCGGGGACAGGGCTACCTACGAGCAGTACTTC. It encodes CASGDRATYEQYF.

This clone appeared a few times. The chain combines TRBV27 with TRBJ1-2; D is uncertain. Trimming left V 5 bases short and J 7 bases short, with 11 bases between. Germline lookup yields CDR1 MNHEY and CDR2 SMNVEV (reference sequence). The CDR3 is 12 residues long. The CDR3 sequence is CASSPPAGGYTF. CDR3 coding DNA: TGTGCCAGCAGTCCCCCGGCCGGTGGCTACACCTTC.

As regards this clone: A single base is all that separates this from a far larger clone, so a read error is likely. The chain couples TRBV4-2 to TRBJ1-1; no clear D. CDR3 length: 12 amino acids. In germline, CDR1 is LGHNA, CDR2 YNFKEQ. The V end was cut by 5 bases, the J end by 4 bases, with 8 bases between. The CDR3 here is CASSLGVTEAFF. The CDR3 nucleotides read TGTGCCAGCAGCTTGGGTGTCACTGAAGCTTTCTTT.

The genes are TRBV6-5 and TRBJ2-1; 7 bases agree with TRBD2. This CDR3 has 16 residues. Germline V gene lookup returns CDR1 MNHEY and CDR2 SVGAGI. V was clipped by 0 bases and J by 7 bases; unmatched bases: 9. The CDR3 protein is CASSYSAGVRGNEQFF. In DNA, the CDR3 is TGTGCCAGCAGTTACTCCGCGGGGGTGAGAGGGAATGAGCAGTTCTTC.

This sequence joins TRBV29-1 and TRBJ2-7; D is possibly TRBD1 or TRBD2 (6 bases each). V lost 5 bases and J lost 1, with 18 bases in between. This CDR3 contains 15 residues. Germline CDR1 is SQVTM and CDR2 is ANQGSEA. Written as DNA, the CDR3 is TGCAGCGTTTTCGGACGGGGGCAAGGGTCCTACGAGCAGTACTTC. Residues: CSVFGRGQGSYEQYF.

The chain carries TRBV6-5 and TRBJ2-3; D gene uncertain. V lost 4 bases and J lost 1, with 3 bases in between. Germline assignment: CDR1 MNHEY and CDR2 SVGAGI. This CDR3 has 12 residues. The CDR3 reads CASSSRTDTQYF. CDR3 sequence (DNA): TGTGCCAGCAGTTCCCGCACAGATACGCAGTATTTT.

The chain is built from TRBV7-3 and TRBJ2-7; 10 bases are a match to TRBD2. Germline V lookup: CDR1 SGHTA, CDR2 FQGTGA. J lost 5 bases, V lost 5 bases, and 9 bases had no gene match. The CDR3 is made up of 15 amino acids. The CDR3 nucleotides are TGTGCCAGCAGCGCTAGCGGGAGTCCCGGCAACGAGCAGTACTTC. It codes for CASSASGSPGNEQYF.

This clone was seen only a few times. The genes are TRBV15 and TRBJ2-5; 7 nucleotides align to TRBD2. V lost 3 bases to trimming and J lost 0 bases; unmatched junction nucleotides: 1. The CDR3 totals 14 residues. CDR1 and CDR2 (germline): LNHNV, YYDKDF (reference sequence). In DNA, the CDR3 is TGTGCCACCAGCAGGACTAGCAACCAAGAGACCCAGTACTTC. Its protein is CATSRTSNQETQYF.

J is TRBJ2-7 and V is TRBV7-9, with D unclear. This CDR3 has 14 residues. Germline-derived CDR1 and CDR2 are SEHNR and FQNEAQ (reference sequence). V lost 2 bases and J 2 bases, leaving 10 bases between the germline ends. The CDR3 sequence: CASSLQVEPYEQYF. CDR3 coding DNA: TGTGCCAGCAGCTTACAGGTAGAACCCTACGAGCAGTACTTC.

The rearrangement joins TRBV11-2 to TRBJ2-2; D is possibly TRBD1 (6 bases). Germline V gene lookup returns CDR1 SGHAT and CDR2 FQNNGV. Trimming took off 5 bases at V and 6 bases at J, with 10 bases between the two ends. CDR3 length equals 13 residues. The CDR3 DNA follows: TGTGCCAGCAGCAACAGGGCCCCCGGGGAGCTGTTTTTT. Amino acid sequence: CASSNRAPGELFF.

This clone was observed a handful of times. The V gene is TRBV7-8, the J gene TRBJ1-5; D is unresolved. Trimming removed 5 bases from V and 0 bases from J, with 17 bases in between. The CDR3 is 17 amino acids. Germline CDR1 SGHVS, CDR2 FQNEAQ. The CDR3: CASSKRGSGYSNQPQHF. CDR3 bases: TGTGCCAGCAGCAAAAGAGGGTCGGGATATAGCAATCAGCCCCAGCATTTT.

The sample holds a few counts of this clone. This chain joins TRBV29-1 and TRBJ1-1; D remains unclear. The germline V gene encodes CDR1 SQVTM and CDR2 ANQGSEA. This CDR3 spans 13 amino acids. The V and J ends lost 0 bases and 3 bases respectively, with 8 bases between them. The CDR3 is CSVEDGWDTEAFF. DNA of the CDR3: TGCAGCGTTGAAGACGGGTGGGACACTGAAGCTTTCTTT.

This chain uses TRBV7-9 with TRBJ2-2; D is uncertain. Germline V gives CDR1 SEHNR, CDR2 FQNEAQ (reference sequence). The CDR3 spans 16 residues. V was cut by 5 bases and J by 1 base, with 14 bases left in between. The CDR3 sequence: CASSGYRFVNTGELFF. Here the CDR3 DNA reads TGTGCCAGCAGCGGATACCGGTTTGTGAACACCGGGGAGCTGTTTTTT.

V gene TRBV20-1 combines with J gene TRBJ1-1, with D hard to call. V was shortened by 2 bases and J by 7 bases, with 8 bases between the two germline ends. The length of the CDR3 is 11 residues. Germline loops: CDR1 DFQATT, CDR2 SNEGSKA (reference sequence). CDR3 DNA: TGCAGTGCTAGATTCGTGGTTGAAGCTTTCTTT. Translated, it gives CSARFVVEAFF.

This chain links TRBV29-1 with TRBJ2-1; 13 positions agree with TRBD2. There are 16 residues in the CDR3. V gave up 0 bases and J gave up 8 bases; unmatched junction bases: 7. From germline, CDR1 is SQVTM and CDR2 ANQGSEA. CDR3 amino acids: CSVEDAGTSGMDEQFF. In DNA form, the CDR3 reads TGCAGCGTTGAAGACGCCGGGACTAGCGGGATGGATGAGCAGTTCTTC.

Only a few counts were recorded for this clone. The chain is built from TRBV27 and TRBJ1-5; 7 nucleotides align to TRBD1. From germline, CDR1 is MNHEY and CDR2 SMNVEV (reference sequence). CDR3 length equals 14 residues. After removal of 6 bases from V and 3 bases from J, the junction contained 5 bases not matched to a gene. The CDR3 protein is CASSPTGPNQPQHF. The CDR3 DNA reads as TGTGCCAGCAGCCCGACAGGGCCCAATCAGCCCCAGCATTTT.

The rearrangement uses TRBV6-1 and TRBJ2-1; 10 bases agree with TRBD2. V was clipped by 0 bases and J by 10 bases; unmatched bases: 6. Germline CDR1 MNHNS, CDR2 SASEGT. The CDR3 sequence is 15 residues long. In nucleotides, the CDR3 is TGTGCCAGCAGTGAAGCGGCTAGCGGGAGTCGCGAGCAGTTCTTC. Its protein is CASSEAASGSREQFF.

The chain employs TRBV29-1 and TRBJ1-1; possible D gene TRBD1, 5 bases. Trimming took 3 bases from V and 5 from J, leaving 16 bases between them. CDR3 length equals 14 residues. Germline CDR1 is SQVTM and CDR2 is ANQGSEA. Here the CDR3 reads CSVDLQGGGTEAFF. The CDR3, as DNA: TGCAGCGTTGACCTCCAGGGTGGGGGAACTGAAGCTTTCTTT.

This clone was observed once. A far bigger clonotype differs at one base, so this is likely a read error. The CDR3 is CASSSGIHYEQYF. The CDR3 nucleotides are TGTGCCAGCAGTTCCGGGATCCACTACGAGCAGTACTTC. The chain employs TRBV28 and TRBJ2-7, with a weak D call TRBD2 (5 bases). CDR1 MDHEN and CDR2 SYDVKM come from the germline V gene. The CDR3 totals 13 residues. Trimming stripped 4 bases from V and 3 bases from J, with 10 bases between.

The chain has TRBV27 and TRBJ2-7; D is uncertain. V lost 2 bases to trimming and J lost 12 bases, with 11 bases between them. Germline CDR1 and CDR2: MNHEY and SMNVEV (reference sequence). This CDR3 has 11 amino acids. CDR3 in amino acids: CASSLMGKAYF. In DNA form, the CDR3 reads TGTGCCAGCAGTTTAATGGGGAAGGCGTACTTC.

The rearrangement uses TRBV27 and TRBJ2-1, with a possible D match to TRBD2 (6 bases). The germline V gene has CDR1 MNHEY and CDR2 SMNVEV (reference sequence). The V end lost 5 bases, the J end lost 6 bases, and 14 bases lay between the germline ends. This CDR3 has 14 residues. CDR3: CASSPSTSFNEQFF. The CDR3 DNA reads TGTGCCAGCAGTCCATCGACTAGTTTCAATGAGCAGTTCTTC.

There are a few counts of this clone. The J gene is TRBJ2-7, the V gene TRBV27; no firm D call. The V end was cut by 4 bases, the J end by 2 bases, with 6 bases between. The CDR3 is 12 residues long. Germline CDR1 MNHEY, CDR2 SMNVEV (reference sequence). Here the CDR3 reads CASSSVPYEQYF. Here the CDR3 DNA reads TGTGCCAGCAGTTCAGTACCCTACGAGCAGTACTTC.